This TCR beta chain was identified during a study of Ad26.COV2.S vaccination and SARS-CoV-2 variants. Using immunoSEQ multiplex PCR, the repertoire was profiled, and TCRdb retains in-frame clones only, with some absent. The repertoire holds hundreds of thousands of clones, with 88% as singletons. Treatment here: roughly 18 received Ad26.COV2.S at low or high dose, single or two shots; five or six received placebo; per-sample allocation not given. Specimen acquisition occurred on day 63 following the initial vaccine or placebo injection. The CDR3 consists of 13 residues. The germline V gene has CDR1 SGHTA and CDR2 FQGNSA. V lost 7 bases to trimming and J lost 8 bases, with 17 bases between them. This clone was seen only a few times.

The starting material was peripheral blood, obtained in a trial of Ad26.COV2.S vaccine versus placebo. The sequence derives from a person between 18 and 65 years old who received the Ad26.COV2.S COVID-19 vaccine or a placebo. The chain employs TRBV7-2 and TRBJ1-2; tentatively, D is TRBD1 (5 bases). In DNA form, the CDR3 reads TGTGCCAGCAACATATTAAGGGGTGAAGGCTACACCTTC. This sequence encodes CASNILRGEGYTF.